This T cell receptor beta chain derives from a study of blood T cell repertoires in COVID-19. Study-wide background: The United States, Italy and Spain supplied acute and convalescent COVID-19 samples.

Deletions cut 10 bases from V and 3 bases from J, with 16 bases between. Germline V gives CDR1 MDHEN, CDR2 SYDVKM. CDR3 length: 13 residues. In the original workflow: Amplifying reference gene primers gave estimates of nucleated cell counts. TCRdb's copy holds only in-frame clones and misses some; the assay was immunoSEQ multiplex PCR. From that table come the V and J calls and clone size; the DNA was used to work out D and trimming. The sample lists 250,000 or so clones, around 83% seen once, with less than 8.5% in the top ten. The study drew participants aged roughly 18 to 95 years from about two dozen US areas. Self-reported history from a screening survey and questionnaire set each donor's cohort.

Input material: PBMCs or T cells enriched from blood (not recorded which). The rearrangement links TRBV28 to TRBJ2-7, with D perhaps matching TRBD1 (5 bases). The receptor was derived from a woman aged 45 to 65 who had been exposed to COVID-19. The CDR3 spells CAISRQSFYEQYF. CDR3 DNA: TGTGCCATAAGCCGACAGTCTTTCTACGAGCAGTACTTC.